This T cell receptor (beta chain) was captured by sequencing in a study of preoperative IRX-2 immunotherapy in early breast cancer. Per the germline V gene, CDR1 is MNHEY and CDR2 is SMNVEV (reference sequence). V gave up 6 bases and J gave up 5 bases, with 13 bases separating them. The CDR3 runs 13 residues. Noted treatment: preoperative locoregional IRX-2 cytokine immunotherapy. Samples came from a phase Ib trial of preoperative locoregional IRX-2 cytokine immunotherapy. The repertoire was sequenced with immunoSEQ multiplex PCR; TCRdb's copy has only in-frame clones and lacks some. The sample records about 62,000 clones, approximately 94% being singletons.

Sampling was carried out from a patient treated with IRX-2 immunotherapy. The chain has TRBV27 and TRBJ1-2, with D possibly being TRBD1 (5 bases). The origin of this receptor is a human donor with breast cancer. This chain's CDR3 is CASRPGGPYGYTF. CDR3 coding DNA: TGTGCCAGCAGGCCCGGGGGTCCTTATGGCTACACCTTC.